The table lists the clone carrying this T cell receptor beta chain with a few counts. What it recognizes is unknown. Cells sorted as Tregs were CD4+, CD25+ and CD127-/low. Study conclusions and caveats: Tumor memory CD4+ T cell TCR gene usage clustered with blood and lymph node memory CD4+ cells and lymph node naive CD4+ cells. The larger cohort examined one V-J beta rearrangement, not whole repertoires. Tumor Tregs overlapped most with tumor, then blood, naive CD4+ cells.

Full-length variable regions came from constant-region reverse primers plus semi-nested Nested Universal Primer A PCR. TCRdb reprocessed the 5' RACE reads with MiXCR, giving one entry per CDR3 protein. The sample holds fewer than 13,000 distinct CDR3 sequences, over 15% seen once. The source is a female donor with breast cancer. Sample: Tregs sorted from a lymph node.

The CDR3 DNA is TGCAGCGTTGGTCTTGCCCACGAGCAGTACTTC. It codes for CSVGLAHEQYF. The chain is built from TRBV29-1 and TRBJ2-7; D gene ambiguous. V lost 4 bases and J lost 5, with 9 bases in between. This CDR3 region has 11 residues. Germline assignment: CDR1 SQVTM and CDR2 ANQGSEA.